The T cell receptor beta chain under discussion was sequenced for a study of beta chain features in type 1 diabetes. Across the study: Examination covered some 110,000,000 sorted cells spanning all samples.

The CDR3 totals 15 residues. Trimming cost V 3 bases and J 1 base, with 12 bases left between them. Per the germline V gene, CDR1 is LGHNA and CDR2 is YNFKEQ. All of the isolated RNA was reverse transcribed, so expressed TCRB transcripts were sequenced. Here immunoSEQ multiplex PCR was the method, and the copy in TCRdb shows in-frame clones only, minus some. The sample records 500,000 to 850,000 clones, around an eighth being singletons. This clone has just a few counts. The antigen is unknown. General study findings and limits: The study found fewer insertions and more deletions at VDJ junctions in type 1 diabetes patients. Moderate but significant shortening of TCRB CDR3s was recorded in all four CD4+ subsets from Type 1 diabetes patients. Any HLA effect on TCRB rearrangement was left unresolved by small sub-analyses.

This sequence joins TRBV4-2 and TRBJ2-5, with D unclear. Sequencing was done on a sample of naive CD4+ T cells from blood. The clonotype originates from a man between 18 and 29 years old with type 1 diabetes. The CDR3 DNA is TGTGCCAGCAGCCAGCAAACGGTCCTCCAAGAGACCCAGTACTTC. The encoded protein is CASSQQTVLQETQYF.